This is a list of T cell receptor beta chains from one sample in a study of siplizumab effects on memory and regulatory T cells. Here immunoSEQ multiplex PCR was the method, and the copy in TCRdb shows in-frame clones only, minus some. The sample lists about 120,000 clones; around 94% were seen once. Sample: non-Treg CD4+ T cells sorted from blood. These receptors all stem from a human donor in good health. Each CDR3 is given without its conserved first and last residue. The order of the fields is J gene, V gene, CDR3 protein.

TRBJ2-3 TRBV6-5 ASSYQAGLGSRQY
TRBJ1-1 TRBV29-1 SVARGDTEAF
TRBJ2-5 TRBV18 ASSPRDQETQY
TRBJ1-1 TRBV12-5 ASGPRDRVNTEAF
TRBJ1-1 TRBV4-1 ASSQGTGGFYTEAF
TRBJ2-7 TRBV7-9 ASSLESVPSYEQY
TRBJ2-1 TRBV2 ASSVAGYNEQF
TRBJ2-5 TRBV10-2 ASTLGGEGRETQY
TRBJ2-1 TRBV27 ASSKLAGPYNEQF
TRBJ2-7 TRBV5-1 ASSLVGDSLKYEQY
TRBJ2-4 TRBV27 ASSLSSTTGNIQY
TRBJ2-3 TRBV19 ASSTTGTKAVADTQY
TRBJ1-1 TRBV27 ASSFPGGDTTF
TRBJ1-2 TRBV2 VSSESINGYT
TRBJ2-1 TRBV4-2 ASSQGIQGAAATSQF
TRBJ2-5 TRBV10-3 ATRGEETQY
TRBJ2-2 TRBV25-1 ASSARDRGRPGELF
TRBJ2-3 TRBV19 ASSILQGSTSTDTQY
TRBJ2-3 TRBV6-1 ASTSRDRGTDTQY
TRBJ1-3 TRBV5-8 ASSLWVSSSGNTIY
TRBJ2-2 TRBV5-4 ASSSQGTGELF
TRBJ1-1 TRBV19 ASSTGQGATSPEAF
TRBJ2-7 TRBV6-5 ASSYFPRTAYEQY
TRBJ1-5 TRBV4-1 ASSPGTGSAQH
TRBJ1-5 TRBV18 ASSPGTFFDQPQH
TRBJ2-3 TRBV7-2 ASSLAAAITDTQY
TRBJ1-5 TRBV27 ASISVNQPQH
TRBJ1-5 TRBV6-1 ASGDRGKPQH
TRBJ2-5 TRBV7-6 ASSIYRRETQY
TRBJ2-7 TRBV7-2 ASSPRPSTVNYEQY
TRBJ1-1 TRBV6-1 ASSRTGTSTEAF
TRBJ1-2 TRBV5-1 ASSSPSAERYT
TRBJ1-4 TRBV5-1 ASSGALGNEKLF
TRBJ1-2 TRBV27 ASRSGGRGKGGYT
TRBJ2-7 TRBV29-1 SVSPRGRDEQY
TRBJ1-3 TRBV18 ASSPAGTGVGNTIY
TRBJ1-2 TRBV30 AWNADYGYT
TRBJ2-7 TRBV6-1 ASRGLTYEQY
TRBJ1-1 TRBV23-1 ASSQYTGKDEAF
TRBJ2-5 TRBV2 ASSEGGSSQYQETQY
TRBJ1-1 TRBV19 ASSMGQGNTEAF
TRBJ1-2 TRBV4-2 ASSQTGQGADSHGYT
TRBJ2-7 TRBV7-2 ASSYDRVSDEQY
TRBJ2-5 TRBV19 ASRLAGETQY
TRBJ2-1 TRBV7-9 ASTPRGRNEQF
TRBJ2-7 TRBV5-1 ASSRLPGTSYEQY
TRBJ2-5 TRBV5-1 ASSLEDIWETQY
TRBJ2-3 TRBV6-5 ASSYAGLAGAGY
TRBJ2-7 TRBV6-5 ASSFLQGAPYEQY
TRBJ2-7 TRBV7-7 ASSLASDLSYEQY
TRBJ1-5 TRBV19 ASSLGGDQPQH
TRBJ1-2 TRBV28 ASSSPGGSGYT
TRBJ2-5 TRBV18 ASSPPAGGPLQETQY